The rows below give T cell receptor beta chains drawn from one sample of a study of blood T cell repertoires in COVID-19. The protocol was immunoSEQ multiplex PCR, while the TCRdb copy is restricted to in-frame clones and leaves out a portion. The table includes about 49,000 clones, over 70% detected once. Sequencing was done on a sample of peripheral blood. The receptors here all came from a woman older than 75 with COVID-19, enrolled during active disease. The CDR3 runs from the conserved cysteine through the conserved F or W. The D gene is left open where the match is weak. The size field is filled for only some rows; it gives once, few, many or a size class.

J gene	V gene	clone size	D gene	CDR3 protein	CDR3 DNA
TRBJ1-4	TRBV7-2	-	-	CASSLDPLIDKLF	TGTGCCAGCAGCTTAGATCCCCTCATAGATAAGCTTTTT
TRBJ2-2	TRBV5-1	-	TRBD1	CASSFTSGGTGELFF	TGCGCCAGCAGCTTCACCTCAGGGGGCACCGGGGAGCTGTTTTTT
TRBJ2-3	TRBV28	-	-	CASSLRSDFKDTQYF	TGTGCCAGCAGTTTAAGGTCGGACTTCAAAGATACGCAGTATTTT
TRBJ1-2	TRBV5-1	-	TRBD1	CASSRDRGRLNYGYTF	TGCGCCAGCAGCCGGGACAGGGGGCGATTAAACTATGGCTACACCTTC
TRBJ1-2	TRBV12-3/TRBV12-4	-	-	CASSLVGRNGYTF	TGTGCCAGCAGTTTAGTGGGGAGGAATGGCTACACCTTC
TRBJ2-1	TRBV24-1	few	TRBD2	CATTESGRAPNEQFF	TGTGCCACCACAGAAAGCGGGAGGGCCCCCAATGAGCAGTTCTTC
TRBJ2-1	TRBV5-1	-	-	CASSRGAGYNEQFF	TGCGCCAGCAGCCGCGGGGCGGGGTACAATGAGCAGTTCTTC
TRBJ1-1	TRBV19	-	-	CASRDITGRDTEAFF	TGTGCCAGTAGGGACATTACAGGGAGGGACACTGAAGCTTTCTTT
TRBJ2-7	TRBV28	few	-	CASSPPLYEQYF	TGTGCCAGCAGTCCCCCTTTGTACGAGCAGTACTTC
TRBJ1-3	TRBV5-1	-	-	CASSSEPPGALSGNTIYF	TGCGCCAGCAGCTCGGAACCCCCAGGGGCCCTCTCTGGAAACACCATATATTTT
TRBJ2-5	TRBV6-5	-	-	CASSYAQARVRETQYF	TGTGCCAGCAGTTATGCGCAGGCCAGGGTCCGGGAGACCCAGTACTTC
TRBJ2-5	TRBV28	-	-	CASSRLVQETQYF	TGTGCCAGCAGTCGACTGGTACAAGAGACCCAGTACTTC
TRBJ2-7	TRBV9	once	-	CASSVTPTGLKYEQYF	TGTGCCAGCAGCGTTACGCCGACCGGACTAAAGTACGAGCAGTACTTC
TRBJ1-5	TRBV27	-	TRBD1	CASSFRGRGRVGSNQPQHF	TGTGCCAGCAGTTTCCGTGGCAGGGGGCGCGTAGGTAGCAATCAGCCCCAGCATTTT
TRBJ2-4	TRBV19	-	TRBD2	CASSGPGLAENIQYF	TGTGCCAGTAGTGGACCGGGACTAGCGGAAAACATTCAGTACTTC
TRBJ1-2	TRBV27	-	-	CASSSHRDYGYTF	TGTGCCAGCAGTTCCCACAGGGATTATGGCTACACCTTC
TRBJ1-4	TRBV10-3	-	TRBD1	CATQGAGTNEKLFF	TGTGCCACCCAGGGGGCGGGAACTAATGAAAAACTGTTTTTT
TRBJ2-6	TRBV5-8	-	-	CASSLAYMSSGANVLTF	TGTGCCAGCAGCTTGGCCTATATGTCCTCTGGGGCCAACGTCCTGACTTTC
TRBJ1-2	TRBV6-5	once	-	CASSLAGNGYTF	TGTGCCAGCAGTCTTGCGGGGAATGGCTACACCTTC
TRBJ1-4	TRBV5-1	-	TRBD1	CASSYDGTANEKLFF	TGCGCCAGCAGCTACGATGGGACAGCGAATGAAAAACTGTTTTTT
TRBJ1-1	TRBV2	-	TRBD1	CASRGTGVGTEAFF	TGTGCCAGCAGGGGGACAGGGGTTGGGACTGAAGCTTTCTTT
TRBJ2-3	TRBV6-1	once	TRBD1	CASSEFTGVGTDTQYF	TGTGCCAGCAGTGAGTTTACAGGGGTTGGAACAGATACGCAGTATTTT
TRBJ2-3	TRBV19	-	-	CATTQGYGTDTQYF	TGTGCCACCACCCAGGGATATGGTACAGATACGCAGTATTTT
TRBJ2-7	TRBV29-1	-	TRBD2	CSVVTSGSYEQYF	TGCAGCGTTGTAACTAGCGGGAGTTACGAGCAGTACTTC
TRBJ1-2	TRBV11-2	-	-	CASSWSVPNYGYTF	TGTGCCAGCAGCTGGTCAGTCCCAAACTATGGCTACACCTTC
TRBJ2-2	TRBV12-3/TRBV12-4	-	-	CAEAAYTGELFF	TGTGCCGAGGCTGCTTACACCGGGGAGCTGTTTTTT
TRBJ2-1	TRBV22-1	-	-	CPGSPTGVAGGYHNEQFF	TGTCCTGGGAGCCCAACGGGAGTAGCGGGGGGGTACCACAATGAGCAGTTCTTC
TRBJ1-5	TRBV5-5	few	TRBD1	CASSLDVTGPRGQPQHF	TGTGCCAGCAGCTTGGATGTGACAGGGCCCCGCGGGCAGCCCCAGCATTTT
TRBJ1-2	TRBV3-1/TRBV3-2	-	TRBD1	CASSPRQGRGYTF	TGTGCCAGCAGCCCACGACAGGGAAGGGGCTACACCTTC
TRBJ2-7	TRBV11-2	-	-	CASSAARGGWTEQYF	TGTGCCAGCAGCGCTGCAAGGGGCGGTTGGACCGAGCAGTACTTC
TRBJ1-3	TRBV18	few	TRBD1	CASSPTGTGNGNTIYF	TGTGCCAGCTCACCGACCGGGACAGGGAACGGAAACACCATATATTTT
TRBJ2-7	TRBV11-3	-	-	CASSGGPGSNEQYF	TGTGCCAGCAGTGGAGGGCCGGGCAGCAACGAGCAGTACTTC
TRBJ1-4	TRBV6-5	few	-	CASRGTGGNNEKLFF	TGTGCCAGCAGGGGGACTGGGGGTAATAATGAAAAACTGTTTTTT
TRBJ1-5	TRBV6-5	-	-	CASSHRDNQPQHF	TGTGCCAGCAGTCACAGGGACAATCAGCCCCAGCATTTT
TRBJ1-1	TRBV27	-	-	CASSSRIMNTEAFF	TGTGCCAGCAGTTCCAGGATAATGAACACTGAAGCTTTCTTT
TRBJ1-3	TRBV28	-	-	CASSLWGSSGNTIYF	TGTGCCAGCAGTTTATGGGGCAGCTCTGGAAACACCATATATTTT
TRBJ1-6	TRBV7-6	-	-	CASSQQGYSLSPLHF	TGTGCCAGCAGCCAACAGGGCTACAGTTTATCACCCCTCCACTTT
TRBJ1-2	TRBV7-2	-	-	CASSLQGNGYTF	TGTGCCAGCAGCTTACAGGGAAACGGCTACACCTTC
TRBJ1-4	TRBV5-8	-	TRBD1	CASSLRQGALEKLFF	TGTGCCAGCAGCTTGCGACAGGGGGCGTTGGAAAAACTGTTTTTT
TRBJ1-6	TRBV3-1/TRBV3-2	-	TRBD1	CASQKGGQATYNSPLHF	TGTGCCAGTCAAAAAGGGGGACAGGCCACTTATAATTCACCCCTCCACTTT
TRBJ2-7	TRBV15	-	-	CATSRVGEVSYEQYF	TGTGCCACCAGCAGAGTGGGGGAGGTCTCCTACGAGCAGTACTTC
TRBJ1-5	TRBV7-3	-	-	CASSSDTGLRQPQHF	TGTGCCAGCAGCTCAGACACAGGTTTAAGGCAGCCCCAGCATTTT
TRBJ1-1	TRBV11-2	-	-	CASSLGAGITEAFF	TGTGCCAGCAGCTTAGGGGCAGGGATCACTGAAGCTTTCTTT
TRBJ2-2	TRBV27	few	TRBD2	CASSLPGGQRTGELFF	TGTGCCAGCAGTTTACCGGGGGGTCAGAGGACCGGGGAGCTGTTTTTT
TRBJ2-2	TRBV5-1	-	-	CASSLSTRGWDTGELFF	TGCGCCAGCAGCTTGTCTACCCGCGGGTGGGACACCGGGGAGCTGTTTTTT
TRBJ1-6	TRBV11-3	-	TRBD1	CASSPGQNNSPLHF	TGTGCCAGCAGCCCGGGACAGAACAATTCACCCCTCCACTTT
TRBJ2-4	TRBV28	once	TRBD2	CASSPPLGLAGGGSNIQYF	TGTGCCAGCAGTCCACCTCTGGGACTAGCGGGAGGCGGGAGCAACATTCAGTACTTC
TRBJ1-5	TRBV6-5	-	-	CASIDGTLVEPQHF	TGTGCCAGCATAGATGGGACTCTTGTGGAGCCCCAGCATTTT